This entry concerns a single TCR beta chain. Study processing details: Reference gene primer amplification gave nucleated cell count estimates. Sequenced by immunoSEQ multiplex PCR; TCRdb stores in-frame clones only, minus some. V and J calls plus clone size are reproduced from that table; the DNA served to infer D and trimming. The sample lists 300,000 to 350,000 clones; around 83% were seen once. The data were obtained in a study of blood T cell repertoires in COVID-19. Study-wide background: The samples span acute and convalescent COVID-19 from the United States, Italy and Spain. The analysed material was cDNA or gDNA that came from T cells, B-cell-depleted T cells, or PBMCs.

The receptor's source is a man younger than 45 with active or convalescent COVID-19. The specimen sequenced was peripheral blood.

The CDR3 DNA sequence: TGCGCCAGCAGCTTGAGGAAGCGCCTCCAAGAGACCCAGTACTTC. It encodes CASSLRKRLQETQYF. The genes are TRBV5-1 and TRBJ2-5, with no clear D. This CDR3 is built from 15 residues. V lost 1 base, J lost 1 base, and 11 bases lay in between. The germline V gene encodes CDR1 SGHRS and CDR2 YFSETQ.